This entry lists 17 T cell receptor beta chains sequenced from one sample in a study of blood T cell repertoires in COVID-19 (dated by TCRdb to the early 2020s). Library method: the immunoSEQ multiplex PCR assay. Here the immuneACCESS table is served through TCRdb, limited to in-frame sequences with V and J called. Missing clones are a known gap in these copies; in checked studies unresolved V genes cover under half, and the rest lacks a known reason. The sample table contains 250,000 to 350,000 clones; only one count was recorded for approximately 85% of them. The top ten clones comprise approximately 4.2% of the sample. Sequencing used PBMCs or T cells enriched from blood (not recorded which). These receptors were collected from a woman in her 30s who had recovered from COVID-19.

The CDR3 loop is CASSLQRTSTAEAFF. The DNA for the CDR3 is TGTGCCAGCAGCTTACAACGTACATCCACAGCAGAAGCTTTCTTT. V gene TRBV7-9 combines with J gene TRBJ1-1; no reliable D call. This CDR3 comprises 15 residues. The germline CDR1 and CDR2 sequences are SEHNR and FQNEAQ (reference sequence). The V and J ends lost 2 bases and 8 bases respectively, with 18 bases between them.

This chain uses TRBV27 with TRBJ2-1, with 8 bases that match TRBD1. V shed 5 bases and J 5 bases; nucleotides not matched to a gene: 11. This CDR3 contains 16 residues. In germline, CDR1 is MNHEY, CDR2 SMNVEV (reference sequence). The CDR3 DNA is TGTGCCAGCAGTACACTGACAGGGGTGGGAAACAATGAGCAGTTCTTC. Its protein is CASSTLTGVGNNEQFF.

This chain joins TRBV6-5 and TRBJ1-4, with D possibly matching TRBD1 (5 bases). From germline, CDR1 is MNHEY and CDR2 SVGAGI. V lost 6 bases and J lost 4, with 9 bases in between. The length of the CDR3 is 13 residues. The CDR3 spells CASRSGGNEKLFF. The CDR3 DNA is TGTGCCAGCAGATCCGGGGGTAATGAAAAACTGTTTTTT.

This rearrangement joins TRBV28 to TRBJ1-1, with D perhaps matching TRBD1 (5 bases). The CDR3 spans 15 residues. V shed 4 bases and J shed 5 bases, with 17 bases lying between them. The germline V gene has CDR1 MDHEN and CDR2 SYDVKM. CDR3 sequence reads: CASSSYTTRGTEAFF. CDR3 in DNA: TGTGCCAGCAGTTCTTACACAACAAGGGGAACTGAAGCTTTCTTT.

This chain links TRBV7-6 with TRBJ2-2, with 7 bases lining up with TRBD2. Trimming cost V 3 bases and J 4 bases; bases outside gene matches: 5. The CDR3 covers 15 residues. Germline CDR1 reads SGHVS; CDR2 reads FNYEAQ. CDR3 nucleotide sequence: TGTGCCAGCAGCTTGGGAGGGACCTCCACCGGGGAGCTGTTTTTT. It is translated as CASSLGGTSTGELFF.

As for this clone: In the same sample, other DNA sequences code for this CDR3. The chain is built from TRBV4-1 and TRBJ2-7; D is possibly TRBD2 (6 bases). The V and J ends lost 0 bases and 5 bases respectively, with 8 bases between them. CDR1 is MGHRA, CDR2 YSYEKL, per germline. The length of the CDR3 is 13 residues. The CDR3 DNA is TGCGCCAGCAGCCAAGATCCGGGGGACGAGCAGTACTTC. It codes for CASSQDPGDEQYF.

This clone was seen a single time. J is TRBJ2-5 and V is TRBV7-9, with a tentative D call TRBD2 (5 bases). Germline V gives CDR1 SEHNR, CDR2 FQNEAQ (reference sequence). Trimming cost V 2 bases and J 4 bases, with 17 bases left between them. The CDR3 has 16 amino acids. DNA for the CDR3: TGTGCCAGCAGCTTAATTGGCCGAGGGTCACTAGAGACCCAGTACTTC. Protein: CASSLIGRGSLETQYF.

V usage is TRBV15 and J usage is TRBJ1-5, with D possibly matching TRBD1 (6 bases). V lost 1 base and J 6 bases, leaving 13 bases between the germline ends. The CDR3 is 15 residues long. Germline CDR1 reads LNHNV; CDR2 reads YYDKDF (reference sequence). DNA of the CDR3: TGTGCCACCAGCAGAGCTACAGGGTTCGGTCAGCCCCAGCATTTT. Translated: CATSRATGFGQPQHF.

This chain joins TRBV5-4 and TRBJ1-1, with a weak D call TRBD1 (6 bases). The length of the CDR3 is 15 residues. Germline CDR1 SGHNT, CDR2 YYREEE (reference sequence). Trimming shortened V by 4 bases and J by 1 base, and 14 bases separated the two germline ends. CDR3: CASSPGKDRNTEAFF. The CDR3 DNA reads TGTGCCAGCAGCCCGGGGAAGGACAGGAACACTGAAGCTTTCTTT.

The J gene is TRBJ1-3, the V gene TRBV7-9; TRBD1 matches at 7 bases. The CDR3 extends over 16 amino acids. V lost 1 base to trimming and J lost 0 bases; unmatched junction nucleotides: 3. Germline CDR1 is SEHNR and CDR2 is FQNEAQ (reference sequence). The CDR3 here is CASSLEGARSGNTIYF. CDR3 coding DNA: TGTGCCAGCAGCTTAGAGGGGGCTCGCTCTGGAAACACCATATATTTT.

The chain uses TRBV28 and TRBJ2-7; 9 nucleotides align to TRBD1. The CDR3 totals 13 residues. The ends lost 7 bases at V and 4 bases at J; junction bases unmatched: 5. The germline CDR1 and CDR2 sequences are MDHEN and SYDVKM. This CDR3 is CASNAQGAYEQYF. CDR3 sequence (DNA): TGTGCCAGCAATGCACAGGGGGCGTACGAGCAGTACTTC. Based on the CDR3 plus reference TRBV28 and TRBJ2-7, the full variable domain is DVKVTQSSRYLVKRTGEKVFLECVQDMDHENMFWYRQDPGLGLRLIYFSYDVKMKEKGDIPEGYSVSREKKERFSLILESASTNQTSMYLCASNAQGAYEQYFGPGTRLTVT.

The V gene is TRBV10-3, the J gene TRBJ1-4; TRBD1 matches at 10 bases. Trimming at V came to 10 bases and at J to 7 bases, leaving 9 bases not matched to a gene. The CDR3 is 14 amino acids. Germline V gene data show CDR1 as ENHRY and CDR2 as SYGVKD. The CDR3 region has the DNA TGTGCCACCAAACCGGGACAGGGGAGTGAAAAACTGTTTTTT. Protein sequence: CATKPGQGSEKLFF.

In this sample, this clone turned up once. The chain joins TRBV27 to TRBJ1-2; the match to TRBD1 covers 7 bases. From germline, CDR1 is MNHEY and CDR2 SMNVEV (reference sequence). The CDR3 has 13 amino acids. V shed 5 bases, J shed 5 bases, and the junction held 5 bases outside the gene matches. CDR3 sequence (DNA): TGTGCCAGCAGTCTGGGACAGACATATGGCTACACCTTC. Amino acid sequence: CASSLGQTYGYTF.

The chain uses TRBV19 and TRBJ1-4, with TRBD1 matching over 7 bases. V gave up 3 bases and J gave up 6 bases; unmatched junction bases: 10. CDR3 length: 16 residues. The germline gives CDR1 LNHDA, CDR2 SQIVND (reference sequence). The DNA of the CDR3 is TGTGCCAGTAGTATTCCTATCACAGGGGCGGATGAAAAACTGTTTTTT. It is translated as CASSIPITGADEKLFF.

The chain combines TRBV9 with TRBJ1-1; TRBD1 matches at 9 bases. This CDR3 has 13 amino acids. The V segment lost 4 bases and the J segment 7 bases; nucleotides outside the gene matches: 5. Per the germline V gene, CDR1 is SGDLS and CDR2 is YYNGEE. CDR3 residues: CASSWGQGYEAFF. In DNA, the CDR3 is TGTGCCAGCAGCTGGGGACAGGGCTATGAAGCTTTCTTT.

DNA of the CDR3: TGTGCCAGCAGCTTAGTCCAGGGAAGGGGTGAGCAGTTCTTC. Translation gives CASSLVQGRGEQFF. The V and J genes are TRBV7-9 and TRBJ2-1; the D gene is possibly TRBD1 (5 bases). Trimming left V 1 base short and J 9 bases short, with 13 bases between. CDR1 SEHNR and CDR2 FQNEAQ come from the germline V gene (reference sequence). The CDR3 is made up of 14 amino acids.

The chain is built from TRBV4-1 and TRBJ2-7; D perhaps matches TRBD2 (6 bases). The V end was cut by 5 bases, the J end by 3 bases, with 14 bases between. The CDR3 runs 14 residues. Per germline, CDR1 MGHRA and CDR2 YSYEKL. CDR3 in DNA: TGCGCCAGCAGCGAGACTAGGTTGGACTACGAGCAGTACTTC. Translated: CASSETRLDYEQYF.